The 17 T cell receptor beta chains reported below all come from one sample, sequenced in a study of graft-versus-host responses after intestinal transplantation. Their recognized antigens are unknown. Assay: immunoSEQ multiplex PCR; the TCRdb copy retains only in-frame clones and omits some. The sample holds about 73,000 clones, about 90% seen once. The input for sequencing was unstimulated CD8+ T cells sorted from spleen or lymph node cells, taken before transplant. Receptors were obtained from a human donor who was the organ donor for an intestinal transplant.

The V and J genes are TRBV6-1 and TRBJ1-4, with 8 positions matching TRBD1. The trim removed 8 bases at V and 8 bases at J, leaving 13 bases unmatched. The CDR3 totals 15 residues. The V gene's germline CDR1 is MNHNS and CDR2 SASEGT. Here the CDR3 reads CASGGQGGDLEKLFF. The CDR3 region has the DNA TGTGCCAGCGGAGGACAGGGTGGTGACCTAGAAAAACTGTTTTTT.

V gene TRBV4-1 combines with J gene TRBJ2-3; D not resolved. Germline V gene lookup returns CDR1 MGHRA and CDR2 YSYEKL. V was clipped by 1 base and J by 1 base, with 9 bases between them. CDR3 size: 15 residues. The CDR3 is CASSQGWRGTDTQYF. The CDR3 coding sequence is TGCGCCAGCAGCCAAGGTTGGAGAGGCACAGATACGCAGTATTTT.

This sequence joins TRBV27 and TRBJ1-5; no clear D. CDR1 is MNHEY, CDR2 SMNVEV, per germline (reference sequence). This CDR3 comprises 14 residues. The V end was cut by 7 bases, the J end by 0 bases, with 10 bases between. The CDR3 region has the DNA TGTGCCAGCAATCCGGGGTATAGCAATCAGCCCCAGCATTTT. It translates to CASNPGYSNQPQHF.

The rearrangement links TRBV18 to TRBJ2-1; 7 bases are a match to TRBD1. This CDR3 comprises 13 residues. The ends lost 3 bases at V and 4 bases at J; junction bases unmatched: 0. Germline CDR1 is KGHSH and CDR2 is LQKENI. CDR3 in DNA: TGTGCCAGCTCACCGACAGGGTACAATGAGCAGTTCTTC. As protein: CASSPTGYNEQFF.

The rearrangement links TRBV9 to TRBJ1-4; 8 nucleotides line up with TRBD1. Unmatched junction bases numbered 8, after V lost 4 bases and J lost 3 bases. This CDR3 has 16 residues. Germline CDR1 and CDR2: SGDLS and YYNGEE. CDR3 amino acids: CASSQYRDRPNEKLFF. In nucleotides, the CDR3 is TGTGCCAGCAGCCAATACCGGGACAGGCCTAATGAAAAACTGTTTTTT.

This clone was seen a single time. The rearrangement joins TRBV27 to TRBJ1-5, with 7 bases fitting TRBD1. This CDR3 spans 14 amino acids. In germline, CDR1 is MNHEY, CDR2 SMNVEV (reference sequence). V gave up 1 base and J gave up 4 bases; unmatched junction bases: 1. The CDR3 DNA reads TGTGCCAGCAGTTTATGGACAGGTAATCAGCCCCAGCATTTT. Its translation is CASSLWTGNQPQHF.

This chain uses TRBV18 with TRBJ1-1; TRBD1 agrees at 7 bases. Looked up from germline, CDR1 is KGHSH and CDR2 is LQKENI. The CDR3 contains 16 residues. The junction had 10 bases not matched to a gene; V was cut back by 2 bases and J by 4 bases. CDR3 region: CASSPFTGAVGTEAFF. CDR3 nucleotides: TGTGCCAGCTCACCATTCACAGGGGCTGTAGGCACTGAAGCTTTCTTT.

The chain uses TRBV27 and TRBJ1-3; unclear D gene. V gave up 4 bases and J gave up 0 bases, with 7 bases separating them. Germline V gives CDR1 MNHEY, CDR2 SMNVEV (reference sequence). This CDR3 has 14 amino acids. CDR3 bases: TGTGCCAGCAGTTCCGGGGACTCTGGAAACACCATATATTTT. Protein: CASSSGDSGNTIYF.

Notes on this clone: At one end, the junction sequence differs from germline, possibly due to a read error. The V gene is TRBV7-7, the J gene TRBJ1-1, with D unresolved. This CDR3 comprises 13 residues. Germline-derived CDR1 and CDR2 are SSHAT and FNYEAQ (reference sequence). The CDR3 nucleotides read TGTGCTAGCAGCTTGGGCATGAACACTGAAGCTTTCTTT. This codes for CASSLGMNTEAFF.

The V call is TRBV9, the J call TRBJ2-3, with TRBD1 matching 8 bases. This CDR3 region has 16 residues. The germline gives CDR1 SGDLS, CDR2 YYNGEE. The V segment lost 4 bases and the J segment 3 bases; nucleotides outside the gene matches: 10. The DNA for the CDR3 is TGTGCCAGCAGCACCCGGACAGGGTGGGGGACAGATACGCAGTATTTT. Amino acid sequence: CASSTRTGWGTDTQYF.

V usage is TRBV10-3 and J usage is TRBJ2-7; 10 nucleotides line up with TRBD1. CDR1 ENHRY and CDR2 SYGVKD come from the germline V gene. V shed 9 bases and J 5 bases; nucleotides not matched to a gene: 4. The CDR3 sequence is 12 residues long. The DNA for the CDR3 is TGTGCCATTTCGGGGACAGGGGACGAGCAGTACGTC. Protein sequence: CAISGTGDEQYV.

This clone was observed once. The chain is built from TRBV11-2 and TRBJ1-1; D perhaps matches TRBD1 (5 bases). This CDR3 region has 11 residues. Trimming removed 5 bases at V and 8 bases at J, with 9 bases between. Germline values: CDR1 SGHAT, CDR2 FQNNGV. CDR3 DNA: TGTGCCAGCAGCGACCCAGGGGAAGCTTTCTTT. Its translation: CASSDPGEAFF.

In nucleotides, the CDR3 is TGCGCCAGCAGCCCTCCGGACAAGGCCACTGAAGCTTTCTTT. Translation: CASSPPDKATEAFF. The chain links TRBV4-1 to TRBJ1-1; D is possibly TRBD1 (5 bases). The CDR3 contains 14 residues. Germline CDR1 MGHRA, CDR2 YSYEKL. V lost 4 bases, J lost 4 bases, and 13 bases lay in between.

The chain couples TRBV4-2 to TRBJ1-2; possible D gene TRBD1, 6 bases. The CDR3 length is 14 residues. Germline values: CDR1 LGHNA, CDR2 YNFKEQ. V was clipped by 0 bases and J by 6 bases, with 11 bases between them. This chain's CDR3 is CASSQDAQGDGYTF. The CDR3 nucleotides are TGTGCCAGCAGCCAAGATGCACAGGGAGATGGCTACACCTTC.

The V call is TRBV4-1, the J call TRBJ2-7; D perhaps matches TRBD1 (5 bases). V gave up 0 bases and J gave up 3 bases, with 9 bases separating them. This CDR3 has 14 amino acids. The germline gives CDR1 MGHRA, CDR2 YSYEKL. As DNA, the CDR3 is TGCGCCAGCAGCCAAGAGCCAGGGCACTACGAGCAGTACGTC. Amino acid sequence: CASSQEPGHYEQYV.

The V gene is TRBV6-5, the J gene TRBJ1-1; 7 nucleotides line up with TRBD1. CDR3 length: 15 residues. The V gene's germline CDR1 is MNHEY and CDR2 SVGAGI. Losses at the gene ends were 4 bases for V and 1 base for J; bases not matched to a gene: 6. CDR3 DNA: TGTGCCAGCAGTTCCTCCCGGACAGGGAACACTGAAGCTTTCTTT. Translated, it gives CASSSSRTGNTEAFF.

The genes are TRBV7-9 and TRBJ2-3; D is ambiguous. The V and J ends lost 0 bases and 5 bases respectively, with 6 bases between them. From germline, CDR1 is SEHNR and CDR2 FQNEAQ (reference sequence). This CDR3 has 13 amino acids. Here the CDR3 reads CASSLAAGDTQYF. CDR3 DNA: TGTGCCAGCAGCTTAGCGGCTGGAGATACGCAGTATTTT.